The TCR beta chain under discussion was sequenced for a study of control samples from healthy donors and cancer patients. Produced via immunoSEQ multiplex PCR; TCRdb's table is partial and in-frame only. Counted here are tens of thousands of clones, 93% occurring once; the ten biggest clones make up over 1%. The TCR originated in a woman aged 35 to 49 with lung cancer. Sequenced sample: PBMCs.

In DNA form, the CDR3 reads TGCGCCAGCAGCCATGGTGCGACAGGCTCCAACACTGAAGCTTTCTTT. It yields the protein CASSHGATGSNTEAFF. The rearrangement links TRBV4-1 to TRBJ1-1, with D possibly matching TRBD1 (6 bases). CDR3 size: 16 residues. Looked up from germline, CDR1 is MGHRA and CDR2 is YSYEKL. Between the trimmed V and J ends, which lost 3 bases and 2 bases, there was a span of 16 bases.